Listed below are T cell receptor beta chains from one sample, sequenced in a study of Ad26.COV2.S vaccination and SARS-CoV-2 variants. Data came from immunoSEQ multiplex PCR; TCRdb stores just in-frame clones and leaves some out. The sample consists of roughly 700,000 clones, 89% of them appearing once. Sample: peripheral blood, taken in a trial of Ad26.COV2.S vaccine versus placebo. The source is a person between 18 and 65 years old who received the Ad26.COV2.S COVID-19 vaccine or a placebo. The CDR3 runs from the conserved cysteine through the conserved F or W. D genes are given only for firm matches. Clone size is given for some rows only: seen once, a few or many times, or a class if the clone is expanded.

NA,TRBJ1-5,NA,TRBV27,TGTGCCAGCAGTCTAGGGAGCAATCAGCCCCAGCATTTT,CASSLGSNQPQHF
NA,TRBJ2-5,NA,TRBV4-3,TGCGCCAGCAGCCAAATCCCGGGGGAGACCCAGTACTTC,CASSQIPGETQYF
NA,TRBJ1-3,few,TRBV7-2,TGTGCCAGCAGCTCCACTGGGGGTATTGGAAACACCATATATTTT,CASSSTGGIGNTIYF
NA,TRBJ2-1,NA,TRBV3-1/TRBV3-2,TGTGCCAGCGAGGACAGAGGGCTATACAATGAGCAGTTCTTC,CASEDRGLYNEQFF
TRBD2,TRBJ2-7,NA,TRBV9,TGTGCCAGCAGCCCCGGGACTAGTCACGAGCAGTACTTC,CASSPGTSHEQYF
TRBD2,TRBJ2-2,NA,TRBV14,TGTGCCAGCAGCCGGCGACTAGCGGGAGGGGCCGGGGAGCTGTTTTTT,CASSRRLAGGAGELFF
NA,TRBJ2-3,NA,TRBV18,TGTGCCAGCTCACTCACAGGACTTAGCACAGATACGCAGTATTTT,CASSLTGLSTDTQYF
NA,TRBJ1-5,NA,TRBV27,TGTGCCGCAGGGGAGCGGGAACAGCCCCAGCATTTT,CAAGEREQPQHF
TRBD1,TRBJ2-6,once,TRBV6-4,TGTGCCAGCAGTGACGTGACAGGGGGTAGTTCTGGGGCCAACGTCCTGACTTTC,CASSDVTGGSSGANVLTF
NA,TRBJ1-2,NA,TRBV5-1,TGCGCCAGCAGCGGAACGACGGCCAACTATGGCTACACCTTC,CASSGTTANYGYTF
NA,TRBJ2-1,NA,TRBV19,TGTGCCAGTAGTCGGGGGACCTACAATGAGCAGTTCTTC,CASSRGTYNEQFF
NA,TRBJ1-2,NA,TRBV5-1,TGCGCCAGCAGTCGGGACAAGTATGCTAACTATGGCTACACCTTC,CASSRDKYANYGYTF
TRBD1,TRBJ2-5,NA,TRBV6-6,TGTGCCAGCAGCAAAACAGGGGCTGGGGAGACCCAGTACTTC,CASSKTGAGETQYF
NA,TRBJ1-2,NA,TRBV12-3/TRBV12-4,TGTGCCAGCAGTCTGACTTCGTATGGCTACACCTTC,CASSLTSYGYTF
TRBD2,TRBJ2-1,NA,TRBV4-2,TGTGCCAGCAGCCAACAGGGACTAGCGTGGAACAATGAGCAGTTCTTC,CASSQQGLAWNNEQFF
TRBD1,TRBJ1-1,NA,TRBV5-1,TGCGCCAGCGGATTCGAGGGGGCTTGGAACACTGAAGCTTTCTTT,CASGFEGAWNTEAFF
NA,TRBJ1-1,NA,TRBV7-2,TGTGCCAGCAGCTTAGTGCAGTCTTTTGATGAAGCTTTCTTT,CASSLVQSFDEAFF
NA,TRBJ2-3,NA,TRBV29-1,TGCAGCGTTTATGATGAGAGGGGCACAGATACGCAGTATTTT,CSVYDERGTDTQYF
TRBD2,TRBJ2-2,many,TRBV5-1,TGCGCCAGCAGCTCGACTACCGGACTAGCGGGAGACACCGGGGAGCTGTTTTTT,CASSSTTGLAGDTGELFF
NA,TRBJ1-1,NA,TRBV7-3,TGTGCCAGCAGCTTAACCGGGGCAAACACTGAAGCTTTCTTT,CASSLTGANTEAFF
NA,TRBJ2-5,NA,TRBV14,TGTGCCAGCAGCCAAGATGAGCGGGTAAAGGGAGAGACCCAGTACTTC,CASSQDERVKGETQYF
TRBD1,TRBJ2-4,NA,TRBV3-1/TRBV3-2,TGTGCCAGCAGCCTCCGACAGGGGTCCAAAAACATTCAGTACTTC,CASSLRQGSKNIQYF
TRBD1,TRBJ1-5,NA,TRBV19,TGTGCCAGTAGTATTCTTCCGGGACAGTCAAATAGCAATCAGCCCCAGCATTTT,CASSILPGQSNSNQPQHF
TRBD2,TRBJ2-6,NA,TRBV19,TGTGCCAGTAGTATCTATCCGGGACTAGCAGAATCTGGGGCCAACGTCCTGACTTTC,CASSIYPGLAESGANVLTF
NA,TRBJ1-2,NA,TRBV5-6,TGTGCCAGCAGCCCGGACAGTTCCTATGGCTACACCTTC,CASSPDSSYGYTF
TRBD1,TRBJ1-4,NA,TRBV24-1,TGTGCCACCAGTGATCCCGGGACAGGCGACGAAAAACTGTTTTTT,CATSDPGTGDEKLFF
NA,TRBJ2-3,NA,TRBV2,TGTGCCAGCAGTGGGGTAGAGGCCACAGATACGCAGTATTTT,CASSGVEATDTQYF
NA,TRBJ2-1,NA,TRBV5-4,TGTGCCAGCAGCTTGGCAGACAATGAGCAGTTCTTC,CASSLADNEQFF
TRBD2,TRBJ2-1,NA,TRBV3-1/TRBV3-2,TGTGCCAGCAGCAAACCGGGACTAGCGGGCAATGAGCAGTTCTTC,CASSKPGLAGNEQFF
TRBD2,TRBJ2-7,NA,TRBV6-5,TGTGCCAGCAGTTACTCCCGGGGGGGCTACGAGCAGTACTTC,CASSYSRGGYEQYF
NA,TRBJ1-5,NA,TRBV7-2,TGTGCCAGCAATAGTGGTTATCAGCCCCAGCATTTT,CASNSGYQPQHF
NA,TRBJ2-7,NA,TRBV10-1,TGCGCCAGCAGTGATAGGGGCGCCTACGAGCAGTACTTC,CASSDRGAYEQYF
TRBD2,TRBJ2-5,NA,TRBV5-4,TGTGCCAGCAGCTTGGGATGGGGGGGGTCGGGTGAAGAGACCCAGTACTTC,CASSLGWGGSGEETQYF
TRBD1,TRBJ1-5,NA,TRBV5-6,TGTGCCAGCAGCTTAGGGACAGGGGACCCTTATCAGCCCCAGCATTTT,CASSLGTGDPYQPQHF
TRBD2,TRBJ2-7,once,TRBV7-9,TGTGCCAGCAGCTCCCCCCGAGCGGGGGGTCCGAGCTCCTACGAGCAGTACTTC,CASSSPRAGGPSSYEQYF
TRBD1,TRBJ1-1,few,TRBV7-2,TGTGCCAGCAGCTTAGCGTTGACAGGGAAGGACACTGAAGCTTTCTTT,CASSLALTGKDTEAFF
TRBD2,TRBJ2-3,NA,TRBV5-1,TGCGCCAGCTGCTGGGGACTAGCGGGAGGGTCAGATACGCAGTATTTT,CASCWGLAGGSDTQYF
NA,TRBJ2-1,NA,TRBV7-9,TGTGCCAGCAGCTTACGCGGGGGCGGAGGCAATGAGCAGTTCTTC,CASSLRGGGGNEQFF
NA,TRBJ1-2,NA,TRBV6-5,TGTGCCAGCAGGCCCTTAGCAGGCGGCTATGGCTACACCTTC,CASRPLAGGYGYTF
NA,TRBJ2-1,NA,TRBV2,TGTGCCAGCCCTAGCGCGAACTCCTACAATGAGCAGTTCTTC,CASPSANSYNEQFF
NA,TRBJ2-3,NA,TRBV6-2/TRBV6-3,TGTGCCAGCAGTTACTCGAGTTTAGCGACAGATACGCAGTATTTT,CASSYSSLATDTQYF
TRBD1,TRBJ2-7,NA,TRBV5-5,TGTGCCAGCAGCTGGGAGACAGGGATTTCCTACGAGCAGTACTTC,CASSWETGISYEQYF
NA,TRBJ2-1,NA,TRBV10-2,TGCGCCAGCAGGGACCCCGGGACACCTCCTGAGCAGTTCTTC,CASRDPGTPPEQFF
NA,TRBJ2-5,NA,TRBV2,TGTGCCAGCAGGATCCGGGAAGAGACCCAGTACTTC,CASRIREETQYF
NA,TRBJ1-6,NA,TRBV6-5,TGTGCCAGCAGATACGGTAGAGAACCCCTCCACTTT,CASRYGREPLHF
NA,TRBJ1-2,once,TRBV10-3,TGTGCCATCAGTGAGCAGGGTGAATATGGCTACACCTTC,CAISEQGEYGYTF
NA,TRBJ1-2,NA,TRBV20-1,TGCAGTGCTGGCTACAGGGATGGCTACACCTTC,CSAGYRDGYTF
NA,TRBJ1-4,NA,TRBV2,TGTGCCAGCAGGACAGTTGCAACTAATGAAAAACTGTTTTTT,CASRTVATNEKLFF
TRBD1,TRBJ1-1,NA,TRBV29-1,TGCAGCGTTGGGGAACAGGGGAACGCTTTCTTT,CSVGEQGNAFF
NA,TRBJ1-6,few,TRBV6-5,TGTGCCAGTACAGGTTCCTATAATTCACCCCTCCACTTT,CASTGSYNSPLHF
TRBD1,TRBJ2-2,NA,TRBV5-6,TGTGCCAGCAGCCCGGGACAGGGTTGGGCCACCGGGGAGCTGTTTTTT,CASSPGQGWATGELFF
TRBD1,TRBJ2-5,NA,TRBV10-1,TGCGCCAGCAGTGAGGGGACAGGGAAAGAGACCCAGTACTTC,CASSEGTGKETQYF
TRBD2,TRBJ2-3,NA,TRBV10-2,TGCGCCAGCAGTGAGTCGTTGACTAGCTGGGGCACAGATACGCAGTATTTT,CASSESLTSWGTDTQYF
TRBD2,TRBJ2-3,NA,TRBV30,TGTGCCTGGAGCGCCGGGACTACCAACACAGATACGCAGTATTTT,CAWSAGTTNTDTQYF
NA,TRBJ1-5,NA,TRBV6-2/TRBV6-3,TGTGCCAGCAGTTACCTTTCAACCGGGACATGGAATCAGCCCCAGCATTTT,CASSYLSTGTWNQPQHF
NA,TRBJ1-1,NA,TRBV27,TGTGCCAGCAGTCCCTTGGGGCGAATGAACACTGAAGCTTTCTTT,CASSPLGRMNTEAFF
NA,TRBJ2-1,NA,TRBV11-1,TGTGCCAGCAGCTTAGCGGTAACTTCTCTTAATGAGCAGTTCTTC,CASSLAVTSLNEQFF
NA,TRBJ2-1,NA,TRBV7-9,TGTGCCAGCAGCTTGTCCCTAGGCCAACCCTACAATGAGCAGTTCTTC,CASSLSLGQPYNEQFF
NA,TRBJ1-6,NA,TRBV27,TGTGCCAGCAGTCTCCGGGGCTCCTATAATTCACCCCTCCACTTT,CASSLRGSYNSPLHF
NA,TRBJ2-7,NA,TRBV27,TGTGCCAGCAGTTTATCGGGAAGGTTTTACGAGCAGTACTTC,CASSLSGRFYEQYF